This T cell receptor beta chain originates from a study of glioma-infiltrating T cells. Amplification of TCR alpha and beta CDR3 regions from RNA used iRepertoire nested multiplex PCR. Input was about 100-450 ng of tissue mRNA or PBMC total RNA. TCRdb processed the multiplex PCR reads anew with MiXCR; each CDR3 protein has one entry. The table lists about 140,000 distinct CDR3 sequences, about two fifths of them singletons. The germline gives CDR1 SGDLS, CDR2 YYNGEE. With 0 bases removed from V and 3 bases from J, the gap between germline ends came to 6 bases. The CDR3 contains 13 residues. For this clonotype: Its antigen is unidentified.

General study findings and limits: Above-expected tissue-blood divergence occurred in all gliomas, most in low-grade ones.

Material: glioma tissue, nonneoplastic brain tissue, or PBMCs (not recorded which). The receptor comes from a human donor with low-grade glioma or glioblastoma, undergoing nonglioma brain surgery, or in good health (not recorded which). The V call is TRBV9, the J call TRBJ1-1; D not resolved. As DNA, the CDR3 is TGTGCCAGCAGCGTAGATAGTGACACTGAAGCTTTCTTT. It translates to CASSVDSDTEAFF.